Sequencing of this T cell receptor (beta chain) was carried out in a study of T-cell memory formation after mild COVID-19. General observations from the study: Mainly in CM and EM were contracting CD4+ clones; CD8+ were in EMRA. A balance of CD4 and CD8 characterized clones contracting day 15 to 85, whereas later expanders leaned CD4+. Some responding clones appeared in pre-infection memory, suggesting cross-reactive memory joined.

TCRdb reprocessed the 5' RACE reads with MiXCR, giving one entry per CDR3 protein. The sample yields 450,000 or so distinct CDR3 sequences, about 23% seen once. This clonotype turned up a few times. Its antigen is unknown. What was sequenced was PBMCs or a T cell subset sorted from them (not recorded which). The sequence was collected from an adult woman who had mild COVID-19 (a few samples of this study predate the infection). Cell type and time point are not known.

The CDR3 DNA is TGTGCCTGGACCCTCCGATCCGTTAGCACTGAAGCTTTCTTT. Translation gives CAWTLRSVSTEAFF. This sequence joins TRBV30 and TRBJ1-1; D is uncertain. The V gene lost 4 bases and the J gene lost 4 bases, with 16 bases spanning the gap. Per the germline V gene, CDR1 is GTSNPN and CDR2 is SVGIG (reference sequence). The CDR3 covers 14 residues. The variable domain in full, with the rest retrieved from reference TRBV30 and TRBJ1-1, is SQTIHQWPATLVQPVGSPLSLECTVEGTSNPNLYWYRQAAGRGLQLLFYSVGIGQISSEVPQNLSASRPQDRQFILSSKKLLLSDSGFYLCAWTLRSVSTEAFFGQGTRLTVV.